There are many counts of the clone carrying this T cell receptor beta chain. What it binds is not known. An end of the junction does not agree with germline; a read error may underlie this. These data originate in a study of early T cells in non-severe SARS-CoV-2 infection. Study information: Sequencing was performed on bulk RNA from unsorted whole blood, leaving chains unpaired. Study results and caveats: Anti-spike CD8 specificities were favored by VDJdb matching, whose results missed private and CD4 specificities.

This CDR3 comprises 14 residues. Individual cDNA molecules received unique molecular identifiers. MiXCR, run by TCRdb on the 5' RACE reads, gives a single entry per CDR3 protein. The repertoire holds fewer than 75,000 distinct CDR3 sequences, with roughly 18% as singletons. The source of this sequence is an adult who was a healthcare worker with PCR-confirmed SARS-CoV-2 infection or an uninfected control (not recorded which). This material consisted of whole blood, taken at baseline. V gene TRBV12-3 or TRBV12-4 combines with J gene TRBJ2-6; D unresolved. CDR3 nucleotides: TGTGCCAGCAGTTACAGCTCTAGGGCCAACGTCCTGACTTTC. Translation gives CASSYSSRANVLTF.